Listed below are T cell receptor beta chains from one sample, sequenced in a study of blood T cell repertoires in COVID-19. The table came from immunoSEQ multiplex PCR; TCRdb's copy has only in-frame clones and leaves some out. The table records about 410,000 clones, about nine tenths of them present only once. The sequenced material came from peripheral blood. The receptors derive from a woman aged 40 to 50 with COVID-19, enrolled during active disease. Each CDR3 is given with its conserved first and last residue. Each record gives: clone size, V gene, J gene, D gene, CDR3 protein, CDR3 DNA. D genes are given only for firm matches. Size values are once, few and many counts, or a class for expanded clones, and some rows have none.

NA	TRBV25-1	TRBJ2-7	TRBD1	CASRTGGSYEQYF	TGTGCCAGCAGGACAGGGGGCTCCTACGAGCAGTACTTC
NA	TRBV4-3	TRBJ1-1	NA	CASSQDVGAWTEAFF	TGCGCCAGCAGCCAAGATGTAGGGGCATGGACTGAAGCTTTCTTT
once	TRBV29-1	TRBJ2-7	TRBD2	CSGGGLDPFYEQYF	TGCAGCGGGGGGGGACTAGATCCTTTCTACGAGCAGTACTTC
NA	TRBV7-3	TRBJ1-5	NA	CASGTGTKPQPQHF	TGTGCCAGCGGCACCGGGACAAAACCCCAGCCCCAGCATTTT
NA	TRBV5-4	TRBJ2-7	TRBD1	CASSLDRDYEQYF	TGTGCCAGCAGCCTCGACAGGGACTACGAGCAGTACTTC
NA	TRBV7-3	TRBJ2-1	TRBD2	CASSPGGGSSSYNEQFF	TGTGCCAGCAGCCCCGGGGGGGGTTCGAGCTCCTACAATGAGCAGTTCTTC
NA	TRBV6-2/TRBV6-3	TRBJ2-3	NA	CASSNGGPTDTQYF	TGTGCCAGCAGTAACGGGGGGCCCACAGATACGCAGTATTTT
NA	TRBV6-5	TRBJ1-3	TRBD1	CASSLGQGGNTIYF	TGTGCCAGCAGCCTGGGACAGGGGGGAAACACCATATATTTT
NA	TRBV5-1	TRBJ2-2	TRBD1	CASSLGQGDTGELFF	TGCGCCAGCAGCTTGGGTCAGGGGGACACCGGGGAGCTGTTTTTT
NA	TRBV6-2/TRBV6-3	TRBJ1-5	NA	CASSSTVTWQPQHF	TGTGCCAGCAGCTCCACAGTTACCTGGCAGCCCCAGCATTTT
NA	TRBV20-1	TRBJ1-2	NA	CSARGAGGYTF	TGCAGTGCTAGGGGGGCAGGCGGCTACACCTTC
NA	TRBV5-6	TRBJ1-3	NA	CASSLLTGSSPGNTIYF	TGTGCCAGCAGCTTGTTGACAGGATCATCCCCTGGAAACACCATATATTTT
NA	TRBV28	TRBJ2-1	NA	CATLPRSSSYPNNEQFF	TGTGCCACCCTACCCCGAAGTTCTTCTTACCCCAACAATGAGCAGTTCTTC
NA	TRBV28	TRBJ1-5	NA	CASCYRQPNQPQHF	TGTGCCAGCTGCTACCGACAGCCGAATCAGCCCCAGCATTTT
NA	TRBV3-1/TRBV3-2	TRBJ1-1	NA	CASSPGQGTEAFF	TGTGCCAGCAGCCCCGGCCAGGGCACTGAAGCTTTCTTT
NA	TRBV21-1	TRBJ2-7	NA	CASSKALSPGHMGDEQYF	TGTGCCAGCAGCAAAGCGCTTTCCCCGGGACATATGGGCGACGAGCAGTACTTC
NA	TRBV19	TRBJ1-1	NA	CASLREGNTEAFF	TGTGCCAGTCTCAGGGAAGGGAACACTGAAGCTTTCTTT
NA	TRBV19	TRBJ2-2	NA	CASTLRAASFGTGELFF	TGTGCCAGTACCCTGCGGGCCGCCTCGTTCGGCACCGGGGAGCTGTTTTTT
NA	TRBV4-1	TRBJ1-4	NA	CASSQVGRRLLFF	TGCGCCAGCAGCCAAGTCGGGCGGAGGTTGCTGTTTTTT
NA	TRBV6-5	TRBJ1-2	NA	CASSPSGNYGYTF	TGTGCCAGCAGTCCTTCAGGAAACTATGGCTACACCTTC
once	TRBV5-6	TRBJ2-3	NA	CASSWYRVTDTQYF	TGTGCCAGCAGCTGGTACAGGGTCACAGATACGCAGTATTTT
NA	TRBV7-2	TRBJ1-2	TRBD1	CASSLRDRDGYTF	TGTGCCAGCAGCTTACGAGACAGGGACGGCTACACCTTC
few	TRBV4-3	TRBJ1-2	NA	CASSQDTYTAGYTF	TGCGCCAGCAGCCAAGATACTTATACTGCAGGCTACACCTTC
once	TRBV4-2	TRBJ1-3	NA	CASSQGGAGNTIYF	TGTGCCAGCAGCCAAGGGGGCGCTGGAAACACCATATATTTT
NA	TRBV6-4	TRBJ1-2	NA	CASTVNYGYTF	TGTGCCAGCACGGTTAACTATGGCTACACCTTC
NA	TRBV5-1	TRBJ1-1	NA	CASSSPGYTEAFF	TGCGCCAGCAGCAGCCCAGGCTACACTGAAGCTTTCTTT
NA	TRBV7-3	TRBJ2-6	NA	CASSLIAGANVLTF	TGTGCCAGCAGCCTTATTGCTGGGGCCAACGTCCTGACTTTC
NA	TRBV6-5	TRBJ2-1	NA	CASSYRFRGSYNEQFF	TGTGCCAGCAGTTACAGGTTTCGAGGCTCCTACAATGAGCAGTTCTTC
NA	TRBV6-5	TRBJ2-1	NA	CASSYLTSDEQFF	TGTGCCAGCAGTTACCTGACTAGTGACGAGCAGTTCTTC
NA	TRBV7-3	TRBJ1-1	NA	CASSSGTSNTEAFF	TGTGCCAGCAGCTCGGGGACATCCAACACTGAAGCTTTCTTT
once	TRBV7-2	TRBJ2-1	NA	CASSLDGEVYNEQFF	TGTGCCAGCAGCTTAGACGGGGAGGTCTACAATGAGCAGTTCTTC
NA	TRBV11-3	TRBJ2-1	TRBD2	CASSLDGNEAGGPYNEQFF	TGTGCCAGCAGCTTAGATGGAAATGAAGCGGGGGGGCCTTACAATGAGCAGTTCTTC
NA	TRBV28	TRBJ1-5	NA	CASRGGRQVQPQHF	TGTGCCAGCAGGGGGGGTCGTCAGGTTCAGCCCCAGCATTTT
NA	TRBV19	TRBJ1-5	NA	CASTIISGDQPQHF	TGTGCCAGTACGATTATTAGCGGAGATCAGCCCCAGCATTTT
NA	TRBV19	TRBJ1-4	NA	CASSMFTREELFF	TGTGCCAGTAGTATGTTTACGAGAGAAGAACTGTTTTTT
once	TRBV6-2/TRBV6-3	TRBJ1-5	NA	CASSSRDSKRPQHF	TGTGCCAGCAGTTCCCGGGACTCAAAGAGGCCCCAGCATTTT
NA	TRBV30	TRBJ1-1	NA	CAWKGDSTEAFF	TGTGCCTGGAAGGGGGATAGCACTGAAGCTTTCTTT
NA	TRBV30	TRBJ2-3	TRBD2	CAWSPAGGYTDTQYF	TGTGCCTGGAGCCCTGCGGGGGGATACACAGATACGCAGTATTTT